This paragraph covers one TCR beta chain sequence. Its antigen is unknown. There are 15 residues in the CDR3. V lost 5 bases, J lost 5 bases, and 10 bases stayed unmatched. The germline V gene encodes CDR1 DFQATT and CDR2 SNEGSKA (reference sequence). The second PCR ran 7 to 11 cycles with a sample-barcoded 5' primer and J-beta primers. The authors tagged each cDNA molecule using a template-switch adaptor with 12 random nucleotides. TCRdb called the 5' RACE reads again in MiXCR, with one record for every CDR3 protein. The repertoire consists of roughly 1.9 million distinct CDR3 sequences, with approximately 39% occurring once and the leading ten covering 23%. These data are taken from a study of blood T cells in healthy people across ages. Study-wide points: Naive T cell percentage showed a strong correlation with the diversity of TCR beta. When set beside aged donors, long-lived donors presented more naive CD4+ cells and higher diversity. Roughly linearly, TCR beta diversity per million T cells fell as age increased.

Input material: blood. The chain carries TRBV20-1 and TRBJ2-1, with 9 bases matching TRBD2. The sequence derives from a human donor in good health. CDR3 loop: CSAASGGTWDNEQFF. CDR3 sequence (DNA): TGCAGTGCTGCAAGCGGGGGGACTTGGGACAATGAGCAGTTCTTC.